The 25 T cell receptor beta chains below were found in one sample sequenced in a study of shared clonotypes between healthy human individuals. Method: immunoSEQ multiplex PCR; TCRdb's copy keeps in-frame clones and lacks some. The profile shows millions of clones, about 95% of them singletons. The sample taken for sequencing was naive CD4+ T cells sorted from blood. The sample's subset: CD45RA+ positively selected. These receptors were taken from a young man in good health.

The CDR3 DNA is TGCGCCAGCAGCTTGTCCACCTCCGGGTTTTACGAGCAGTACTTC. It is translated as CASSLSTSGFYEQYF. This chain connects TRBV5-1 to TRBJ2-7; D is ambiguous. The germline gives CDR1 SGHRS, CDR2 YFSETQ. Trimming removed 1 base from V and 4 bases from J, with 15 bases in between. This CDR3 region has 15 residues.

Points on this clone: This clone may be a read error of a much larger clone one base away. The same CDR3 can be traced to other DNA sequences in this sample. The chain is built from TRBV29-1 and TRBJ1-1; D might be TRBD1 (6 bases). CDR1 and CDR2 from the germline V gene are SQVTM and ANQGSEA. CDR3 length: 16 residues. V dropped 6 bases and J dropped 4 bases, with 24 bases sitting between them. For the CDR3, the DNA is TGCAGCGTCGTGGGGGGCGGAGGGAGGAAGGGCACTGAAGCTTTCTTT. This sequence encodes CSVVGGGGRKGTEAFF.

The rearrangement uses TRBV7-2 and TRBJ1-4, with 9 bases identical to TRBD1. This CDR3 contains 14 residues. CDR1 is SGHTA, CDR2 FQGNSA, per germline. With V trimmed by 4 bases and J by 8 bases, 5 bases remained unmatched. The CDR3, as DNA: TGTGCCAGCAGCTCTCCGGACAGGGGCGAAAAACTGTTTTTT. Encoded protein: CASSSPDRGEKLFF.

The chain recombines TRBV11-2 with TRBJ1-6; D remains ambiguous. Trimming removed 2 bases from V and 0 bases from J, with 8 bases in between. Germline assignment: CDR1 SGHAT and CDR2 FQNNGV. The CDR3 is made up of 16 amino acids. The CDR3 nucleotides read TGTGCCAGCAGCTTAACATCTCGCTCCTATAATTCACCCCTCCACTTT. Translation gives CASSLTSRSYNSPLHF. Full variable domain (missing parts from reference TRBV11-2 and TRBJ1-6): EAGVAQSPRYKIIEKRQSVAFWCNPISGHATLYWYQQILGQGPKLLIQFQNNGVVDDSQLPKDRFSAERLKGVDSTLKIQPAKLEDSAVYLCASSLTSRSYNSPLHFGNGTRLTVT.

The chain carries TRBV25-1 and TRBJ1-4; D remains unclear. The CDR3 runs to 14 residues. Germline values: CDR1 MGHDK, CDR2 SYGVNS. Between the trimmed V and J ends, which lost 3 bases and 7 bases, there was a span of 12 bases. The CDR3, as DNA: TGTGCCAGCAGTGAGATAGCTGGGAGTGAAAAACTGTTTTTT. Protein sequence: CASSEIAGSEKLFF.

The chain employs TRBV10-3 and TRBJ2-3; 7 bases align to TRBD2. V lost 6 bases to trimming and J lost 3 bases; unmatched junction nucleotides: 12. In germline, CDR1 is ENHRY, CDR2 SYGVKD. The CDR3 has 16 amino acids. The CDR3 protein is CAISPGGGRRTDTQYF. The CDR3 coding sequence is TGTGCCATCAGCCCTGGCGGCGGGAGAAGAACAGATACGCAGTATTTT.

The rearrangement uses TRBV2 and TRBJ2-7; the D gene is possibly TRBD1 (6 bases). CDR3 length: 14 amino acids. In germline, CDR1 is SNHLY, CDR2 FYNNEI. V was shortened by 5 bases and J by 0 bases, with 11 bases between the two germline ends. CDR3 sequence: CASSRTVNSYEQYF. The CDR3 DNA sequence: TGTGCCAGCAGTAGGACAGTTAACTCCTACGAGCAGTACTTC.

This rearrangement joins TRBV10-2 to TRBJ1-4, with D perhaps matching TRBD1 (6 bases). The ends were cut back, 8 bases at V and 7 bases at J, with 17 bases in the middle. The CDR3 sequence is 14 residues long. Germline V gene sequence: CDR1 WSHSY, CDR2 SAAADI. CDR3 amino acids: CASGEGGYREKLFF. The CDR3 DNA follows: TGCGCCAGCGGGGAAGGGGGATATCGTGAAAAACTGTTTTTT.

The J gene is TRBJ2-7, the V gene TRBV23-1; TRBD2 aligns across 11 bases. TRBV23-1 is annotated as an ORF whose role is uncertain. CDR3 length equals 16 residues. Unmatched junction bases numbered 7, after V lost 3 bases and J lost 3 bases. The CDR3 sequence: CASSQSTGTSGYEQYF. The CDR3 region has the DNA TGCGCCAGCAGTCAGTCGACCGGGACTAGCGGCTACGAGCAGTACTTC.

This sequence joins TRBV5-1 and TRBJ2-5; D is perhaps TRBD2 (7 bases). The CDR3 consists of 16 residues. V shed 0 bases and J shed 5 bases, with 17 bases lying between them. Germline V gives CDR1 SGHRS, CDR2 YFSETQ. CDR3 loop: CASSLEGGGPTETQYF. Written as DNA, the CDR3 is TGCGCCAGCAGCTTGGAAGGGGGAGGGCCGACCGAGACCCAGTACTTC.

The chain combines TRBV18 with TRBJ2-3; 8 positions match TRBD2. Per germline, CDR1 KGHSH and CDR2 LQKENI. J gave up 5 bases and V 4 bases, and 11 bases lay outside the gene matches. The CDR3 contains 16 residues. The CDR3 spells CASSLRDGLAGDTQYF. The DNA for the CDR3 is TGTGCCAGCTCACTTCGGGATGGACTAGCTGGAGATACGCAGTATTTT.

This sequence joins TRBV30 and TRBJ1-2; possibly TRBD1 for D (5 bases). The V and J ends lost 6 bases and 8 bases respectively, with 16 bases between them. CDR1 is GTSNPN and CDR2 is SVGIG in the germline V gene (reference sequence). CDR3 length equals 12 residues. In DNA form, the CDR3 reads TGTGCCTGTCCCGGGGGTCTTCACGGCTACACCTTC. Protein product: CACPGGLHGYTF.

The V call is TRBV19, the J call TRBJ2-7, with a tentative D call TRBD1 (6 bases). Trimming shortened V by 5 bases and J by 6 bases, and 17 bases separated the two germline ends. CDR3 length: 14 amino acids. From germline, CDR1 is LNHDA and CDR2 SQIVND (reference sequence). The CDR3 is CASSGRDILAEQYF. The CDR3 DNA is TGTGCCAGTAGTGGCCGGGACATTCTGGCCGAGCAGTACTTC.

This chain joins TRBV2 and TRBJ2-7; 11 bases match TRBD2. CDR1 and CDR2 (germline): SNHLY, FYNNEI. This CDR3 is built from 14 residues. J lost 6 bases, V lost 1 base, and 2 bases had no gene match. Here the CDR3 DNA reads TGTGCCAGCAGTGAAGTCCTAGCGGGAGGCGAGCAGTACTTC. This gives the protein CASSEVLAGGEQYF. The full variable domain, with the rest looked up from reference TRBV2 and TRBJ2-7, is EPEVTQTPSHQVTQMGQEVILRCVPISNHLYFYWYRQILGQKVEFLVSFYNNEISEKSEIFDDQFSVERPDGSNFTLKIRSTKLEDSAMYFCASSEVLAGGEQYFGPGTRLTVT.

The gene calls are TRBV6-6 and TRBJ1-1, with D hard to call. CDR3 length: 13 residues. Trimming removed 2 bases at V and 9 bases at J, with 13 bases between. From germline, CDR1 is MNHNY and CDR2 SVGAGI (reference sequence). CDR3 loop: CASSYETSPQAFF. The DNA of the CDR3 is TGTGCCAGCAGTTACGAAACATCCCCTCAAGCTTTCTTT.

This clone was seen once. The chain carries TRBV10-3 and TRBJ1-4; D remains ambiguous. Germline CDR1 is ENHRY and CDR2 is SYGVKD. There are 13 residues in the CDR3. Deletions cut 3 bases from V and 4 bases from J, with 6 bases between. The CDR3 loop reads CAISDSVNEKLFF. CDR3 coding DNA: TGTGCCATCAGTGACAGTGTTAATGAAAAACTGTTTTTT.

This chain joins TRBV11-2 and TRBJ1-1; D gene ambiguous. Germline CDR1 and CDR2: SGHAT and FQNNGV. This CDR3 comprises 13 residues. Trimming shortened V by 3 bases and J by 9 bases, and 14 bases separated the two germline ends. CDR3 bases: TGTGCCAGCAGCTTGACCGATTCTACCCAAGCTTTCTTT. It encodes CASSLTDSTQAFF.

The chain uses TRBV9 and TRBJ1-2; TRBD1 is a possible D gene (5 bases). Germline lookup yields CDR1 SGDLS and CDR2 YYNGEE. Deletions cut 1 base from V and 4 bases from J, with 11 bases between. This CDR3 has 14 amino acids. CDR3 sequence reads: CASSVYGATYGYTF. The CDR3 region has the DNA TGTGCCAGCAGCGTATATGGGGCTACCTATGGCTACACCTTC.

The chain joins TRBV2 to TRBJ1-5; D gene ambiguous. The ends were cut back, 2 bases at V and 4 bases at J, with 12 bases in the middle. Per the germline V gene, CDR1 is SNHLY and CDR2 is FYNNEI. The CDR3 consists of 15 residues. CDR3 region: CASSEIFVRNQPQHF. Here the CDR3 DNA reads TGTGCCAGCAGTGAAATCTTTGTCAGGAATCAGCCCCAGCATTTT.

J is TRBJ2-7 and V is TRBV28; perhaps D is TRBD1 or TRBD2 (5 bases each). Germline loops: CDR1 MDHEN, CDR2 SYDVKM. V lost 5 bases and J 6 bases, leaving 17 bases between the germline ends. This CDR3 has 14 amino acids. CDR3: CASSRPMGPVEQYF. CDR3 bases: TGTGCCAGCAGTCGGCCTATGGGACCTGTCGAGCAGTACTTC.

This clone was detected only once. The gene calls are TRBV30 and TRBJ2-7, with no clear D. Trimming left V 0 bases short and J 5 bases short, with 8 bases between. Germline values: CDR1 GTSNPN, CDR2 SVGIG (reference sequence). CDR3 length: 12 residues. Here the CDR3 reads CAWSVNSNEQYF. DNA for the CDR3: TGTGCCTGGAGTGTTAACAGTAACGAGCAGTACTTC.

The V gene is TRBV11-2, the J gene TRBJ2-3, with 7 bases that match TRBD2. The germline V gene encodes CDR1 SGHAT and CDR2 FQNNGV. The CDR3 totals 14 residues. The trim removed 10 bases at V and 5 bases at J, leaving 12 bases unmatched. In DNA, the CDR3 is TGTGCCACCAGGAGCGGGGTCCCCAAAGATACGCAGTATTTT. Its protein is CATRSGVPKDTQYF.

The chain combines TRBV7-2 with TRBJ2-1; the D gene is possibly TRBD2 (6 bases). The V gene lost 1 base and the J gene lost 3 bases, with 13 bases spanning the gap. Germline V gene sequence: CDR1 SGHTA, CDR2 FQGNSA. The CDR3 spans 16 residues. The CDR3 protein is CASSLVPAGYYNEQFF. The DNA for the CDR3 is TGTGCCAGCAGCTTAGTCCCTGCGGGGTACTACAATGAGCAGTTCTTC.

This sequence joins TRBV7-9 and TRBJ1-1; D ambiguous. CDR1 and CDR2 from the germline V gene are SEHNR and FQNEAQ (reference sequence). CDR3 length: 14 amino acids. The V end lost 4 bases, the J end lost 1 base, and 10 bases lay between the germline ends. CDR3: CASSSSVGNTEAFF. The CDR3 nucleotides are TGTGCCAGCAGCTCTAGTGTGGGGAACACTGAAGCTTTCTTT. The complete variable domain, with remaining parts taken from reference TRBV7-9 and TRBJ1-1, reads DTGVSQNPRHKITKRGQNVTFRCDPISEHNRLYWYRQTLGQGPEFLTYFQNEAQLEKSRLLSDRFSAERPKGSFSTLEIQRTEQGDSAMYLCASSSSVGNTEAFFGQGTRLTVV.

The chain combines TRBV5-4 with TRBJ1-2, with D perhaps matching TRBD1 (5 bases). The CDR3 is 14 residues long. Germline values: CDR1 SGHNT, CDR2 YYREEE (reference sequence). The V end was cut by 5 bases, the J end by 3 bases, with 14 bases between. As DNA, the CDR3 is TGTGCCAGCAGTCCAAGTAGAGGGGACTATGGCTACACCTTC. Translation: CASSPSRGDYGYTF.